Presented here are 15 T cell receptor beta chains from one specimen sequenced in a study of CD8+ T cells in alopecia areata. Treatment indicated: oral pan-JAK inhibitor, 5-10 mg twice daily. RNA extraction was followed by reverse transcription into cDNA, which acted as the sequencing template. The protocol was immunoSEQ multiplex PCR, while the TCRdb copy is restricted to in-frame clones and leaves out a portion. Altogether around 270,000 clones are present, 58% being singletons, with the ten largest covering about 1.7%. Sequences were derived from CD4+ T cells sorted from blood, sampled at week 24, from a patient treated with tofacitinib. All receptors derive from a human donor with alopecia areata.

V gene TRBV7-2 combines with J gene TRBJ1-1, with D hard to call. This CDR3 is built from 11 residues. V lost 7 bases and J 5 bases, leaving 8 bases between the germline ends. The germline gives CDR1 SGHTA, CDR2 FQGNSA. CDR3 in DNA: TGTGCCAGCATAAAGATTACTGAAGCTTTCTTT. Encoded protein: CASIKITEAFF.

The genes are TRBV27 and TRBJ1-2, with 7 bases that match TRBD1. The CDR3 is made up of 13 amino acids. Germline CDR1 reads MNHEY; CDR2 reads SMNVEV (reference sequence). V was clipped by 5 bases and J by 7 bases; unmatched bases: 7. CDR3 coding DNA: TGTGCCAGCAGTACCTCACAGGGGATTGGCTACACCTTC. Protein: CASSTSQGIGYTF.

CDR3 in DNA: TGTGCCAGCATGGAACACGGAACGGGCAATGAGCAGTTCTTC. Protein sequence: CASMEHGTGNEQFF. The chain uses TRBV6-5 and TRBJ2-1, with unresolved D. The CDR3 sequence is 14 residues long. Germline V gene data show CDR1 as MNHEY and CDR2 as SVGAGI. V was cut by 7 bases and J by 6 bases, with 16 bases left in between.

Concerning this clone: This may arise from a read error, as a much more abundant clone is one base away. The identical CDR3 is also encoded by other nucleotide sequences in the sample. This sequence joins TRBV7-2 and TRBJ2-5; D gene unclear. Trimming removed 2 bases from V and 2 bases from J, with 0 bases in between. Germline V gene data show CDR1 as SGHTA and CDR2 as FQGNSA. This CDR3 is built from 11 residues. In DNA, the CDR3 is TGTGCCAGCAGCTTACAAGAGACCCAGTACTTC. It translates to CASSLQETQYF.

V is TRBV6-5 and J is TRBJ1-6, with a weak D call TRBD1 (5 bases). Germline values: CDR1 MNHEY, CDR2 SVGAGI. The CDR3 is 14 residues long. V was pared by 6 bases and J by 10 bases, with 16 bases between. As DNA, the CDR3 is TGTGCCAGCAGCCGGGACTCTGCCAGGTCACCCCTCCACTTT. Translation: CASSRDSARSPLHF.

Only a few counts were recorded for this clone. This sequence joins TRBV5-1 and TRBJ2-1; D call uncertain. With 4 bases removed from V and 0 bases from J, the gap between germline ends came to 14 bases. Germline V lookup: CDR1 SGHRS, CDR2 YFSETQ. The CDR3 has 16 residues. This chain's CDR3 is CASSILGESSYNEQFF. The CDR3 coding sequence is TGCGCCAGCAGCATCCTTGGGGAAAGCTCCTACAATGAGCAGTTCTTC.

This clone was seen a few times. The rearrangement uses TRBV28 and TRBJ1-2, with 7 bases aligning to TRBD1. This CDR3 region has 11 residues. Trimming at V came to 9 bases and at J to 4 bases, leaving 2 bases not matched to a gene. Germline V lookup: CDR1 MDHEN, CDR2 SYDVKM. CDR3: CASGQAYGYTF. The CDR3, as DNA: TGTGCCAGTGGACAGGCCTATGGCTACACCTTC.

V usage is TRBV30 and J usage is TRBJ1-5; D is undetermined. This CDR3 contains 15 residues. The V gene's germline CDR1 is GTSNPN and CDR2 SVGIG (reference sequence). V shed 0 bases and J shed 1 base, with 10 bases lying between them. The CDR3, as DNA: TGTGCCTGGAGTGTACCGGGCCCGAGCAATCAGCCCCAGCATTTT. This translates into CAWSVPGPSNQPQHF.

The CDR3 bases are TGTGCCAGCAGTTACCGTCATACTACGGCGGGGACCCAGTACTTC. Translation: CASSYRHTTAGTQYF. V is TRBV6-5 and J is TRBJ2-5; possibly TRBD2 for D (5 bases). Germline V lookup: CDR1 MNHEY, CDR2 SVGAGI. V lost 2 bases, J lost 7 bases, and 17 bases lay in between. CDR3 length: 15 residues.

J is TRBJ2-7 and V is TRBV5-1; no firm D call. The V end lost 4 bases, the J end lost 0 bases, and 14 bases lay between the germline ends. CDR3 length: 15 amino acids. The germline V gene has CDR1 SGHRS and CDR2 YFSETQ. The CDR3 DNA reads as TGCGCCAGCAGCCTCCGGCTTCTAGTCTCCTACGAGCAGTACTTC. It yields the protein CASSLRLLVSYEQYF.

In its sample, this clone was seen a few times. CDR3 bases: TGCAGCGTTGGGGGGACAGATCAAGAGACCCAGTACTTC. This gives the protein CSVGGTDQETQYF. V is TRBV29-1 and J is TRBJ2-5, with 7 bases identical to TRBD1. V was pared by 4 bases and J by 2 bases, with 4 bases of the junction left unmatched. This CDR3 has 13 amino acids. The germline V gene has CDR1 SQVTM and CDR2 ANQGSEA.

The V gene is TRBV28, the J gene TRBJ2-3; TRBD2 agrees at 11 bases. The CDR3 is 15 residues long. V lost 2 bases and J lost 7; bases outside the gene matches: 5. Germline V gene lookup returns CDR1 MDHEN and CDR2 SYDVKM. CDR3 sequence: CASSLTSGGQYTQYF. The CDR3 DNA sequence: TGTGCCAGCAGTTTAACTAGCGGGGGACAATATACGCAGTATTTT.

V and J are TRBV5-6 and TRBJ1-2; D not resolved. V lost 4 bases to trimming and J lost 2 bases, with 12 bases between them. Germline V gene sequence: CDR1 SGHDT, CDR2 YYEEEE. The CDR3 covers 14 residues. The CDR3 sequence is CASSPIQTNYGYTF. DNA for the CDR3: TGTGCCAGCAGCCCGATTCAGACAAACTATGGCTACACCTTC.

V usage is TRBV2 and J usage is TRBJ2-7; possibly TRBD1 or TRBD2 for D (5 bases each). Germline V gives CDR1 SNHLY, CDR2 FYNNEI. The CDR3 has 12 residues. V gave up 8 bases and J gave up 7 bases, with 15 bases separating them. CDR3 residues: CASGQGVREQYF. The CDR3 DNA is TGTGCCAGCGGTCAGGGAGTACGGGAGCAGTACTTC.

This chain connects TRBV4-1 to TRBJ2-2, with D unresolved. This CDR3 has 17 residues. Germline V gene data show CDR1 as MGHRA and CDR2 as YSYEKL. The germline V and J ends were trimmed by 0 bases and 0 bases, with 11 bases remaining between them. The DNA for the CDR3 is TGCGCCAGCAGCCAAGATGTGACGTTCGCGAACACCGGGGAGCTGTTTTTT. Its translation: CASSQDVTFANTGELFF.